This T cell receptor beta chain came from a study of tumor-infiltrating lymphocytes in localized non-small cell lung cancer. Only in-frame clones appear in the TCRdb table, and some are missing; sequencing was by immunoSEQ multiplex PCR. Of roughly 14,000 clones listed, roughly 80% are singletons. V dropped 1 base and J dropped 0 bases, with 8 bases sitting between them. Germline lookup yields CDR1 SSHAT and CDR2 FNYEAQ (reference sequence). The CDR3 is made up of 15 amino acids. The sequenced sample consisted of lung tumor tissue. The receptor comes from a human donor with non-small cell lung cancer. The chain couples TRBV7-7 to TRBJ2-3, with D perhaps TRBD2 (5 bases). CDR3 protein: CASSLGSGSTDTQYF. CDR3 bases: TGTGCCAGCAGCTTAGGGAGCGGAAGCACAGATACGCAGTATTTT.